The T cell receptor beta chain under discussion was sequenced for a study of T cells in Graves' hyperthyroidism and ophthalmopathy. Across the study: Initial diagnosis, before any treatment, was when peripheral blood was collected. Findings and limits, study-wide: Blood also showed most of the thyroid clonotypes that were expanded above 0.001.

TCR beta CDR3 regions were amplified from RNA transcripts. Primed by the HTBI set, a first-round RT-PCR was run on the TCR CDR3. TCRdb reprocessed the multiplex PCR reads with MiXCR, giving one entry per CDR3 protein. The table lists under 450,000 distinct CDR3 sequences, 15% to 19% of them singletons. This clonotype was seen repeatedly, ten times or more. Its specificity is not known. Diagnoses were made from clinical symptoms, serum measures (thyroxine and TRAb), thyroid ultrasound and orbital computed tomography. PBMCs stemmed from less than 13 ml fresh peripheral blood. The origin of this receptor is a woman aged 18-30 years with Graves' hyperthyroidism. The material sequenced was blood.

The CDR3 here is CASSLGFRGRGTEAFF. CDR3 nucleotides: TGTGCCAGCAGCTTGGGGTTCAGGGGGCGTGGGACTGAAGCTTTCTTT. The rearrangement joins TRBV5-8 to TRBJ1-1, with 8 bases identical to TRBD1. The germline gives CDR1 SGHTS, CDR2 YDEGEE. The V and J ends lost 0 bases and 5 bases, in that order; junction bases with no gene match: 9. The CDR3 is 16 residues long.